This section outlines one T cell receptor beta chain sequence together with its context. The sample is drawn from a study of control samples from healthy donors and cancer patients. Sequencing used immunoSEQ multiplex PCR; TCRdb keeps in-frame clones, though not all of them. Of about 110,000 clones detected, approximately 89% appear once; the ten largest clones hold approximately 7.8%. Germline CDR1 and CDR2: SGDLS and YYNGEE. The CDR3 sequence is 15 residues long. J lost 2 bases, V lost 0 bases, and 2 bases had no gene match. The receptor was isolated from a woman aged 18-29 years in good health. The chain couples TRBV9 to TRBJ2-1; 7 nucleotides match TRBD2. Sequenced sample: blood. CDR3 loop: CASSVGGGTYNEQFF. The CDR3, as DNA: TGTGCCAGCAGCGTAGGCGGGGGAACCTACAATGAGCAGTTCTTC.